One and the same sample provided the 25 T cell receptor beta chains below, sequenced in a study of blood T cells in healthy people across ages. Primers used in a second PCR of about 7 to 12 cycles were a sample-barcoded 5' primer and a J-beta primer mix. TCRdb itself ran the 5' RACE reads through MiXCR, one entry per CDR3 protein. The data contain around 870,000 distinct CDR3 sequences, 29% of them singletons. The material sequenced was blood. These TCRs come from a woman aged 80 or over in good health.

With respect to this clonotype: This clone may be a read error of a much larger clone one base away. The CDR3 is CASSLQRAGGSYNEQYF. The DNA for the CDR3 is TGTGCCAGCAGCCTTCAAAGGGCGGGCGGATCCTACAATGAGCAGTACTTC. This chain links TRBV7-2 with TRBJ2-1; a possible D gene is TRBD2 (5 bases). The DNA matches TRBJ2-7 better at its end, which makes the J call doubtful. Germline loops: CDR1 SGHTA, CDR2 FQGNSA. The CDR3 has 17 residues.

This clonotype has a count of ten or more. The DNA for the CDR3 is TGTGCCAGCAGCAACCAGAGATCAGATACGCAGTATTTT. It codes for CASSNQRSDTQYF. This chain uses TRBV21-1 with TRBJ2-3. TRBV21-1 is a recognized pseudogene. The CDR3 extends over 13 amino acids.

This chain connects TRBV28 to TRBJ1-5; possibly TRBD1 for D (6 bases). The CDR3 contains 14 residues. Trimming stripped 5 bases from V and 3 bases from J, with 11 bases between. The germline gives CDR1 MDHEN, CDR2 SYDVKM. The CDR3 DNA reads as TGTGCCAGCAGTGCAGGGGTAGTCAATCAGCCCCAGCATTTT. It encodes CASSAGVVNQPQHF.

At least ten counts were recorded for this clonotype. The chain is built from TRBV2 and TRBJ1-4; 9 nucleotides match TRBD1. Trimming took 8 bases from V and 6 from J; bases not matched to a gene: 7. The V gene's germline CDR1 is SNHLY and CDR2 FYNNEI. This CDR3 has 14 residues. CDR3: CASLLGQGDEKLFF. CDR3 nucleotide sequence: TGTGCCAGCCTTCTGGGACAGGGTGATGAAAAACTGTTTTTT.

In nucleotides, the CDR3 is TGTGCCAGCAGCTTAGGAGGCATCCAGGGCGCCGGGGAGCTGTTTTTT. As protein: CASSLGGIQGAGELFF. The chain combines TRBV7-2 with TRBJ2-2, with a tentative D call TRBD1 (5 bases). V was cut by 1 base and J by 6 bases, with 15 bases left in between. The CDR3 consists of 16 residues. The germline V gene has CDR1 SGHTA and CDR2 FQGNSA. Complete variable domain (other parts from reference TRBV7-2 and TRBJ2-2): GAGVSQSPSNKVTEKGKDVELRCDPISGHTALYWYRQSLGQGLEFLIYFQGNSAPDKSGLPSDRFSAERTGGSVSTLTIQRTQQEDSAVYLCASSLGGIQGAGELFFGEGSRLTVL.

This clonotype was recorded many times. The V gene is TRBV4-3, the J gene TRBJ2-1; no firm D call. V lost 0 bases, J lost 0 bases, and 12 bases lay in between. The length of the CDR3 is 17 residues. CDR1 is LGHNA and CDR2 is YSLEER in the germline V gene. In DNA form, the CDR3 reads TGCGCCAGCAGCCAAGATGCAGGACGGAGCTCCTACAATGAGCAGTTCTTC. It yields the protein CASSQDAGRSSYNEQFF.

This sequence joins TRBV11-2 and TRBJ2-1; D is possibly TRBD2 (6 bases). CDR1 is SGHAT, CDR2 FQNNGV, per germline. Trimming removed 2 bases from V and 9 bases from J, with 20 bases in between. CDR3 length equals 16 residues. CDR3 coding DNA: TGTGCCAGCAGCTTATTCGCAAGCACGGGAGTTGCTGAGCAGTTCTTC. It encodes CASSLFASTGVAEQFF.

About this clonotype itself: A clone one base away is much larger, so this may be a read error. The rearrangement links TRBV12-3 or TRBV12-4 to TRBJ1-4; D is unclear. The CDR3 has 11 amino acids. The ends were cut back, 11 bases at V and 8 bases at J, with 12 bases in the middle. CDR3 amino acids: CAGTTKEKLFF. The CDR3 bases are TGTGCCGGCACCACCAAAGAAAAACTGTTTTTT.

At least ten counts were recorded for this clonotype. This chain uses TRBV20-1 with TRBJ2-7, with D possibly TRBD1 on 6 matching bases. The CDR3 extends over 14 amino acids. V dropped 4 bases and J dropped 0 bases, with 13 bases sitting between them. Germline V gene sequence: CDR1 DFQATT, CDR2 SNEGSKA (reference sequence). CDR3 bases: TGCAGTGCTAATCCGGGACACGGCTCCTACGAGCAGTACTTC. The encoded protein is CSANPGHGSYEQYF.

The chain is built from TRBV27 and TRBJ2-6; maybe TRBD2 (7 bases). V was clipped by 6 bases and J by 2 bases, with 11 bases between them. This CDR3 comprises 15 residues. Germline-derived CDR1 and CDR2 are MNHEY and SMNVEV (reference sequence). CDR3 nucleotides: TGTGCCAGCAGAAAAGGGGGGGCTGGGGCCAACGTCCTGACTTTC. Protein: CASRKGGAGANVLTF.

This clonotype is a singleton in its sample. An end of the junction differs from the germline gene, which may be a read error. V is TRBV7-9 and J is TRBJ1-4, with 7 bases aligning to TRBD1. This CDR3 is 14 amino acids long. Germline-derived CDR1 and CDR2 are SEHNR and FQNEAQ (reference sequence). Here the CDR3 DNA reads TGTGCCAGCAGCTGGGACAGCAGTAATGAAAAACGGTTTTTT. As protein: CASSWDSSNEKRFF.

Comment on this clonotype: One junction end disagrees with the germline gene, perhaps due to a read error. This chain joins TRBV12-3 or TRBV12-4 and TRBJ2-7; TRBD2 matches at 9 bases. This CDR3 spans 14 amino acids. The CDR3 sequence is CASSSPGLASERYF. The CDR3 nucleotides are TGTGCCAGCAGTTCTCCGGGACTAGCTTCAGAGCGGTACTTC.

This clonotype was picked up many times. This CDR3 is CASSFTTEINYGYTF. CDR3 sequence (DNA): TGTGCCAGCAGCTTTACTACAGAGATTAACTATGGCTACACCTTC. The chain links TRBV7-2 to TRBJ1-2; no clear D. From germline, CDR1 is SGHTA and CDR2 FQGNSA. The CDR3 consists of 15 residues. Trimming took 3 bases from V and 1 from J, leaving 12 bases between them.

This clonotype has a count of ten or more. The CDR3: CATSRDQVSEQFF. The CDR3 coding sequence is TGTGCCACCAGCAGAGATCAAGTTAGTGAGCAGTTCTTC. The chain joins TRBV15 to TRBJ2-1; D remains unclear. Trimming pared 0 bases from V and 9 bases from J, leaving 9 bases between. Per germline, CDR1 LNHNV and CDR2 YYDKDF (reference sequence). The CDR3 runs 13 residues. The full variable domain, in which reference TRBV15 and TRBJ2-1 provide the parts outside the CDR3, is DAMVIQNPRYQVTQFGKPVTLSCSQTLNHNVMYWYQQKSSQAPKLLFHYYDKDFNNEADTPDNFQSRRPNTSFCFLDIRSPGLGDTAMYLCATSRDQVSEQFFGPGTRLTVL.

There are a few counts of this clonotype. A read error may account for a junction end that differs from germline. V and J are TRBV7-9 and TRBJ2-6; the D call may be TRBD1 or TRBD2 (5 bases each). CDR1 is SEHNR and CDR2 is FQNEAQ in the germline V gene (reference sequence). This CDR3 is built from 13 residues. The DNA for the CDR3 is TGTGCCAGCAGCTTTTCCGGGGCCGACGTCCTGACTTTC. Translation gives CASSFSGADVLTF.

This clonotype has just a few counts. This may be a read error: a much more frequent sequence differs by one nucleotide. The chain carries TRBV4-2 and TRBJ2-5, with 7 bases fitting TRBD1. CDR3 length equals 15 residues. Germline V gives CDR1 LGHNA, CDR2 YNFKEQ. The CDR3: CASSQTDRAQETQYF. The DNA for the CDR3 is TGTGCCAGCAGCCAGACCGACAGGGCCCAAGAAACCCAGTACTTC.

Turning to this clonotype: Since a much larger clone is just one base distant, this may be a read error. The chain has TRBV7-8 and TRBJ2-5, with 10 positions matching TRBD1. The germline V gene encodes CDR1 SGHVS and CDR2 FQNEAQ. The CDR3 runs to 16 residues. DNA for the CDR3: TGTGCCGGCAGCTTAGTATGGACAGGGGGTGGAGAGACCCAGTACTTC. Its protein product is CAGSLVWTGGGETQYF.

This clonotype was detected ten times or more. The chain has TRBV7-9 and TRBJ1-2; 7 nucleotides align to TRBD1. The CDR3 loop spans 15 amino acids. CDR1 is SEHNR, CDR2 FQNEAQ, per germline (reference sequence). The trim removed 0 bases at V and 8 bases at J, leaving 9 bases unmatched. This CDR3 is CASSLAYRQGRGYTF. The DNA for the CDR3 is TGTGCCAGCAGCTTAGCGTACCGACAGGGACGCGGCTACACCTTC.

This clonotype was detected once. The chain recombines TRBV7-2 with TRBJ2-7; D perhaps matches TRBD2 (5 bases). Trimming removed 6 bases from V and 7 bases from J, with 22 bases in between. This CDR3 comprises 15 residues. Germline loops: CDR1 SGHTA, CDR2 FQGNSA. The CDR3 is CASSRGNVYGFEQYF. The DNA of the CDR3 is TGTGCCAGCAGTCGGGGAAACGTCTACGGTTTTGAGCAGTACTTC.

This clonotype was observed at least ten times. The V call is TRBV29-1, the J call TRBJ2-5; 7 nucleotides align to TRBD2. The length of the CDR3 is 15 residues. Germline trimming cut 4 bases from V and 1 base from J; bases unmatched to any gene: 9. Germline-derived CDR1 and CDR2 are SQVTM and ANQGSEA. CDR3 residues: CSVAPSGGVQETQYF. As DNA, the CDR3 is TGCAGCGTTGCTCCTAGCGGAGGGGTCCAAGAGACCCAGTACTTC.

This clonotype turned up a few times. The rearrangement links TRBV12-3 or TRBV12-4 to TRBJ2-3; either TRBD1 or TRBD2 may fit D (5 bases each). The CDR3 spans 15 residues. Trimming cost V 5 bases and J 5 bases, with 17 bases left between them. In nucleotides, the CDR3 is TGTGCCAGCAGTGCTAGAGGACGGGGCAGAGATACGCAGTATTTT. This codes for CASSARGRGRDTQYF.

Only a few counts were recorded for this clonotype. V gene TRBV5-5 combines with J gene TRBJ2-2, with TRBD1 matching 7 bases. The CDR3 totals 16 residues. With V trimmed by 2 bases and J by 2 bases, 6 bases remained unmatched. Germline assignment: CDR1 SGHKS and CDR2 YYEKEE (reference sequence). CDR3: CASSFWTGVNTGELFF. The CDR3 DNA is TGTGCCAGCAGCTTCTGGACAGGAGTAAACACCGGGGAGCTGTTTTTT.

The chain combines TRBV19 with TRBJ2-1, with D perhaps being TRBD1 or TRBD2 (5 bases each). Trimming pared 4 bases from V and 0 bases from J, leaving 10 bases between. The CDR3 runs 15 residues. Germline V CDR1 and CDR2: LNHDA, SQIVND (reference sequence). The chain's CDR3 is CASSNKGSSYNEQFF. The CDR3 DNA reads TGTGCCAGTAGTAATAAGGGGAGCTCCTACAATGAGCAGTTCTTC.

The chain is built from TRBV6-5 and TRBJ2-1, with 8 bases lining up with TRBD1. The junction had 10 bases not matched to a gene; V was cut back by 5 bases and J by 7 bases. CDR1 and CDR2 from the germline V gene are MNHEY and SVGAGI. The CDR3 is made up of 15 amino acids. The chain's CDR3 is CASSPEGQGWNEQFF. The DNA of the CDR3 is TGTGCCAGCAGTCCCGAAGGACAGGGTTGGAATGAGCAGTTCTTC.

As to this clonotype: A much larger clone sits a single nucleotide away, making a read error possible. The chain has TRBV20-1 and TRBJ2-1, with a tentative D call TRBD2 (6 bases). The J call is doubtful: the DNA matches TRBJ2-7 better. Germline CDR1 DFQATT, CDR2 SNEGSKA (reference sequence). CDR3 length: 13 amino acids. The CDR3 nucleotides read TGCAGTGCTATCGGGAGCTCCTACAATGAGCAGTACTTC. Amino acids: CSAIGSSYNEQYF.